The clone carrying this T cell receptor beta chain is medium-sized within its sample. The sample's time point: pretreatment peripheral blood. Assay: immunoSEQ multiplex PCR; the TCRdb copy retains only in-frame clones and omits some. The sample consists of tens of thousands of clones, roughly 78% of them appearing once. This specimen belongs to a study of PD-L1 blockade in urothelial cancer. The CDR3 is 13 residues long. Germline lookup yields CDR1 SNHLY and CDR2 FYNNEI. V trimming: 5 bases; J trimming: 2 bases; junction bases outside the gene matches: 0. The source material was PBMCs, sampled around atezolizumab (anti-PD-L1) treatment. The TCR was taken from a man aged 70 or older with urothelial cancer. This chain joins TRBV2 and TRBJ2-7; the match to TRBD2 covers 10 bases. The CDR3 DNA follows: TGTGCCAGCAGTAGCGGGAGGGCCTACGAGCAGTACTTC. This codes for CASSSGRAYEQYF.